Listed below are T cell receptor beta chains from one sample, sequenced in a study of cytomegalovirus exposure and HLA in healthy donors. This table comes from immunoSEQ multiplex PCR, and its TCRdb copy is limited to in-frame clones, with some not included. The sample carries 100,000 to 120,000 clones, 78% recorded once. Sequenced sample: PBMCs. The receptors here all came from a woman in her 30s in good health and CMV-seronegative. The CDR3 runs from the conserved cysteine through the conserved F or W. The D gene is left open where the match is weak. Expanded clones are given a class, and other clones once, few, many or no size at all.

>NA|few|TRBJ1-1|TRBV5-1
CASSGGTANTEAFF
TGCGCCAGCAGCGGCGGGACGGCGAACACTGAAGCTTTCTTT
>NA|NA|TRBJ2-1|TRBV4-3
CASSQSFAGRVDEQFF
TGCGCCAGCAGCCAAAGTTTTGCGGGTAGGGTAGATGAGCAGTTCTTC
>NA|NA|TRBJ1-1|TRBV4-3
CASSQSGVTEAFF
TGCGCCAGCAGCCAGTCAGGGGTAACTGAAGCTTTCTTT
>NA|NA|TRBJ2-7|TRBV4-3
CASSQDSGDGDEQYF
TGCGCCAGCAGCCAAGATTCGGGAGACGGGGACGAGCAGTACTTC
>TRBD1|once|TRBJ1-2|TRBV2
CASSGQGGSYGYTF
TGTGCCAGCAGTGGACAGGGGGGGTCGTATGGCTACACCTTC
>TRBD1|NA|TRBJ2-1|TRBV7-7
CASSATGSADEQFF
TGTGCCAGCAGCGCGACAGGGTCTGCGGATGAGCAGTTCTTC
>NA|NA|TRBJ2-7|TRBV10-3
CAISEGVEQYF
TGTGCCATCAGTGAAGGGGTAGAGCAGTACTTC
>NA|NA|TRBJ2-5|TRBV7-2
CASSLQRQETQYF
TGTGCCAGCAGCTTACAGCGGCAAGAGACCCAGTACTTC
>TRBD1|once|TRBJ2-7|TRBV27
CASSADRGYYEQYF
TGTGCCAGCAGTGCGGACAGGGGCTACTACGAGCAGTACTTC
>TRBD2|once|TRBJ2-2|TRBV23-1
CASTPLAGHTGELFF
TGCGCCAGCACCCCTCTAGCGGGGCACACCGGGGAGCTGTTTTTT
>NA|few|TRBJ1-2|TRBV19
CASTGVYGYTF
TGTGCCAGTACAGGGGTCTATGGCTACACCTTC
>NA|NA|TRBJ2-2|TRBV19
CASKPMPNTGELFF
TGTGCCAGTAAGCCCATGCCGAACACCGGGGAGCTGTTTTTT
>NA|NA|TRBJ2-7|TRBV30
CAWSSDRDSSYEQYF
TGTGCCTGGAGTTCCGACAGGGACTCCTCCTATGAGCAGTACTTC
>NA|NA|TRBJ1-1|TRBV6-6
CASTRGDSEAFF
TGTGCCAGCACCAGAGGGGACTCGGAAGCTTTCTTT
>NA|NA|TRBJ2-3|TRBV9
CASSVEAGTQYF
TGTGCCAGCAGCGTAGAGGCGGGTACGCAGTATTTT